These 7 T cell receptor beta chains were all obtained from the same sample, sequenced in a study of blood T cell repertoires in COVID-19 (dated by TCRdb to 2018 to 2020). Libraries were constructed by the immunoSEQ multiplex PCR assay. This is the immuneACCESS table as TCRdb keeps it, with only in-frame sequences that have V and J called. A part of the clones is gone; compared with another copy, unresolved V genes explain less than half, and the rest is unexplained. This sample is represented by tens of thousands of clones; roughly 77% of them were singletons. 35% to 40% of the sample is held by the ten biggest clonotypes. The sample comprised peripheral blood. Receptors originate from a woman in her 70s with acute or convalescent COVID-19.

CDR3 in DNA: TGTGCCAGCAGCTCCTCCGGGACAGGGAGCCAAGAGACCCAGTACTTC. Protein: CASSSSGTGSQETQYF. The J gene is TRBJ2-5, the V gene TRBV7-7, with TRBD1 identical over 9 bases. Germline V gene data show CDR1 as SSHAT and CDR2 as FNYEAQ (reference sequence). J was trimmed by 1 base and V by 4 bases; bases with no gene match: 7. The length of the CDR3 is 16 residues.

V gene TRBV19 combines with J gene TRBJ1-4; no clear D gene. V dropped 3 bases and J dropped 12 bases, with 8 bases sitting between them. The CDR3 is 11 amino acids. The V gene's germline CDR1 is LNHDA and CDR2 SQIVND (reference sequence). The CDR3 region has the DNA TGTGCCAGTAGTATCGAGGATCAACTGTTTTTT. This codes for CASSIEDQLFF.

The rearrangement links TRBV5-5 to TRBJ2-1; D is ambiguous. The V gene's germline CDR1 is SGHKS and CDR2 YYEKEE (reference sequence). V was shortened by 4 bases and J by 7 bases, with 9 bases between the two germline ends. This CDR3 spans 12 amino acids. DNA for the CDR3: TGTGCCAGCAGCCTCGAGGTTAATGAGCAGTTCTTC. It codes for CASSLEVNEQFF.

The gene calls are TRBV6-5 and TRBJ1-2; the match to TRBD1 covers 9 bases. The CDR3 spans 15 residues. V lost 0 bases to trimming and J lost 8 bases; unmatched junction nucleotides: 7. The V gene's germline CDR1 is MNHEY and CDR2 SVGAGI. The chain's CDR3 is CASSYSGQGTQGYTF. The CDR3 DNA reads as TGTGCCAGCAGTTACTCGGGACAGGGAACGCAAGGCTACACCTTC.

This clone has just one count. The chain has TRBV29-1 and TRBJ2-7; D gene unclear. V lost 3 bases, J lost 0 bases, and 6 bases lay in between. The CDR3 is 12 residues long. Germline loops: CDR1 SQVTM, CDR2 ANQGSEA. This CDR3 reads CSVETFSYEQYF. The CDR3 bases are TGCAGCGTTGAGACTTTCTCCTACGAGCAGTACTTC.

DNA of the CDR3: TGCGCCAGCAGCTTCGACGGGGGAAACTATGGCTACACCTTC. Translation: CASSFDGGNYGYTF. The chain recombines TRBV5-1 with TRBJ1-2; D may be TRBD1 (5 bases). The V and J ends lost 2 bases and 2 bases respectively, with 10 bases between them. Germline assignment: CDR1 SGHRS and CDR2 YFSETQ. CDR3 length: 14 amino acids.

This clone was seen more than once but under ten times. The V call is TRBV7-2, the J call TRBJ1-6; D not certain. V lost 1 base and J 13 bases, leaving 11 bases between the germline ends. The V gene's germline CDR1 is SGHTA and CDR2 FQGNSA. The CDR3 covers 13 residues. In DNA form, the CDR3 reads TGTGCCAGCAGCTTAGAACCGGTCTCGCCCCTCCACTTT. Encoded protein: CASSLEPVSPLHF.